Below, 23 T cell receptor beta chains from the same sample are listed, as sequenced in a study of beta chain features in type 1 diabetes. Study-level results: Moderately but significantly shorter TCRB CDR3s were found in Type 1 diabetes patients in all four CD4+ subsets.

Antigens of these TCRs are unknown. Expressed TCRB transcripts were sequenced because the isolated RNA had all been reverse transcribed beforehand. Sequencing was performed with immunoSEQ multiplex PCR; in TCRdb, only in-frame clones are kept and a portion is missing. This sample has about 230,000 clones; approximately 16% occur once, and the top ten carry 0.08% to 0.095%. Material for sequencing was naive CD4+ T cells from blood. These receptors were taken from a man aged 25-45 years with type 1 diabetes.

The chain is built from TRBV7-6 and TRBJ1-5, with a weak D call TRBD1 (5 bases). V was pared by 5 bases and J by 0 bases, with 8 bases between. Germline CDR1 and CDR2: SGHVS and FNYEAQ. The CDR3 spans 14 residues. The CDR3 reads CASSPDSSNQPQHF. CDR3 DNA: TGTGCCAGCAGCCCTGACAGTAGCAATCAGCCCCAGCATTTT.

This clone was observed a few times. The chain links TRBV2 to TRBJ2-1; D may match TRBD1 or TRBD2 (5 bases each). This CDR3 has 16 residues. V lost 5 bases and J 0 bases, leaving 14 bases between the germline ends. Germline CDR1 and CDR2: SNHLY and FYNNEI. CDR3 sequence reads: CASSQNGASSYNEQFF. As DNA, the CDR3 is TGTGCCAGCAGTCAAAACGGGGCAAGCTCCTACAATGAGCAGTTCTTC. Full variable domain (rest looked up from reference TRBV2 and TRBJ2-1): EPEVTQTPSHQVTQMGQEVILRCVPISNHLYFYWYRQILGQKVEFLVSFYNNEISEKSEIFDDQFSVERPDGSNFTLKIRSTKLEDSAMYFCASSQNGASSYNEQFFGPGTRLTVL.

V gene TRBV27 combines with J gene TRBJ1-2; D is uncertain. V lost 2 bases and J lost 5, with 12 bases in between. CDR3 length: 14 amino acids. Germline lookup yields CDR1 MNHEY and CDR2 SMNVEV (reference sequence). For the CDR3, the DNA is TGTGCCAGCAGTTTAGGGGTTGGGGTGTATGGCTACACCTTC. Its translation: CASSLGVGVYGYTF.

The chain links TRBV25-1 to TRBJ2-7; D remains unclear. Germline assignment: CDR1 MGHDK and CDR2 SYGVNS. With 4 bases removed from V and 3 bases from J, the gap between germline ends came to 7 bases. The CDR3 loop spans 12 amino acids. CDR3 protein: CASSGAHYEQYF. As DNA, the CDR3 is TGTGCCAGCAGTGGCGCTCACTACGAGCAGTACTTC.

This clone was counted between two and nine times. The chain joins TRBV30 to TRBJ2-7; D is uncertain. Germline-derived CDR1 and CDR2 are GTSNPN and SVGIG (reference sequence). CDR3 size: 13 residues. The ends were cut back, 2 bases at V and 2 bases at J, with 10 bases in the middle. CDR3 in amino acids: CAWSMGPTYEQYF. DNA of the CDR3: TGTGCCTGGAGTATGGGCCCCACCTACGAGCAGTACTTC. The whole variable domain, remainder taken from reference TRBV30 and TRBJ2-7, is SQTIHQWPATLVQPVGSPLSLECTVEGTSNPNLYWYRQAAGRGLQLLFYSVGIGQISSEVPQNLSASRPQDRQFILSSKKLLLSDSGFYLCAWSMGPTYEQYFGPGTRLTVT.

This chain uses TRBV4-2 with TRBJ2-1, with TRBD2 matching over 10 bases. With 7 bases clipped from V and 2 bases from J, the junction kept 8 bases outside the gene matches. This CDR3 has 16 amino acids. Germline CDR1 is LGHNA and CDR2 is YNFKEQ. CDR3 DNA: TGTGCCAGCACCCTGGAGACTAGCGGGCCCTACAATGAGCAGTTCTTC. It is translated as CASTLETSGPYNEQFF.

The genes are TRBV29-1 and TRBJ1-4; possibly TRBD1 for D (5 bases). The V and J ends lost 4 bases and 8 bases respectively, with 11 bases between them. The CDR3 spans 12 residues. CDR1 and CDR2 (germline): SQVTM, ANQGSEA. The CDR3 region has the DNA TGCAGCGTTGTGAGGGGAGGGGAAAAACTGTTTTTT. This translates into CSVVRGGEKLFF.

This clone was counted a single time. The genes are TRBV9 and TRBJ2-1; no definite D call. The CDR3 extends over 13 amino acids. Between the trimmed V and J ends, which lost 3 bases and 4 bases, there was a span of 8 bases. The germline CDR1 and CDR2 sequences are SGDLS and YYNGEE. For the CDR3, the DNA is TGTGCCAGCAGCGCCTTGATTTACAATGAGCAGTTCTTC. This translates into CASSALIYNEQFF.

The CDR3 protein is CASSSGALGTEAFF. Here the CDR3 DNA reads TGTGCCAGCAGCTCTGGGGCTTTGGGCACTGAAGCTTTCTTT. The chain has TRBV7-3 and TRBJ1-1, with TRBD1 as a possible D gene (5 bases). V was pared by 4 bases and J by 4 bases, with 13 bases between. This CDR3 is 14 amino acids long. CDR1 and CDR2 (germline): SGHTA, FQGTGA.

The rearrangement joins TRBV29-1 to TRBJ2-5; tentatively, D is TRBD1 (6 bases). Trimming took 6 bases from V and 2 from J, leaving 10 bases between them. Germline CDR1 and CDR2: SQVTM and ANQGSEA. The CDR3 length is 12 residues. The CDR3 sequence: CSVLQGQETQYF. In nucleotides, the CDR3 is TGCAGCGTCCTACAGGGACAAGAGACCCAGTACTTC.

This clone occurred a few times. The chain is built from TRBV29-1 and TRBJ1-1, with D perhaps TRBD1 (5 bases). The CDR3 is made up of 13 amino acids. CDR1 SQVTM and CDR2 ANQGSEA come from the germline V gene. Deletions cut 6 bases from V and 5 bases from J, with 16 bases between. The CDR3 bases are TGCAGCGTAGAGAGGGGATTGACGACTGAAGCTTTCTTT. It translates to CSVERGLTTEAFF.

This clone occurred a few times. DNA of the CDR3: TGTGCCAGCAGTGAATCCCAATGGACTAGCGGCCAAGAGACCCAGTACTTC. Its translation is CASSESQWTSGQETQYF. This sequence joins TRBV25-1 and TRBJ2-5; 10 positions match TRBD2. The CDR3 covers 17 residues. V was clipped by 1 base and J by 1 base; unmatched bases: 6. Per germline, CDR1 MGHDK and CDR2 SYGVNS.

This chain links TRBV6-5 with TRBJ2-7, with D possibly being TRBD2 (6 bases). The CDR3 spans 15 residues. The V gene lost 0 bases and the J gene lost 0 bases, with 9 bases spanning the gap. CDR1 is MNHEY, CDR2 SVGAGI, per germline. In DNA, the CDR3 is TGTGCCAGCAGTTACTCGGGGACTGCCTCCTACGAGCAGTACTTC. Encoded protein: CASSYSGTASYEQYF.

V and J are TRBV30 and TRBJ1-2; D is uncertain. In germline, CDR1 is GTSNPN, CDR2 SVGIG (reference sequence). The CDR3 spans 14 residues. The V and J ends lost 0 bases and 4 bases respectively, with 12 bases between them. The CDR3 protein is CAWSVLSGSYGYTF. For the CDR3, the DNA is TGTGCCTGGAGTGTACTCTCAGGCTCCTATGGCTACACCTTC.

This clone has just a few counts. The chain joins TRBV29-1 to TRBJ2-3, with TRBD2 as a possible D gene (5 bases). The ends were cut back, 3 bases at V and 0 bases at J, with 7 bases in the middle. The CDR3 extends over 13 amino acids. In germline, CDR1 is SQVTM, CDR2 ANQGSEA. The CDR3 coding sequence is TGCAGCGTTGATGAGCGGAGCACAGATACGCAGTATTTT. As protein: CSVDERSTDTQYF.

This clone occurred a few times. The V and J genes are TRBV7-9 and TRBJ2-1, with 7 bases that match TRBD1. Germline assignment: CDR1 SEHNR and CDR2 FQNEAQ (reference sequence). The length of the CDR3 is 15 residues. V was clipped by 4 bases and J by 2 bases; unmatched bases: 5. The CDR3 nucleotides read TGTGCCAGCAGCTATCGACAGGGCACCTACAATGAGCAGTTCTTC. Residues: CASSYRQGTYNEQFF.

This chain connects TRBV11-2 to TRBJ2-1, with D perhaps matching TRBD2 (6 bases). This CDR3 region has 16 residues. Germline CDR1 and CDR2: SGHAT and FQNNGV. V shed 5 bases and J shed 0 bases, with 14 bases lying between them. CDR3 loop: CASSPRSGSSYNEQFF. The CDR3 region has the DNA TGTGCCAGCAGCCCTCGTAGCGGAAGCTCCTACAATGAGCAGTTCTTC.

This clone was seen only a few times. The V gene is TRBV7-2, the J gene TRBJ2-5; 8 nucleotides align to TRBD1. The CDR3 has 16 residues. The ends lost 1 base at V and 4 bases at J; junction bases unmatched: 8. CDR1 and CDR2 (germline): SGHTA, FQGNSA. The CDR3 nucleotides are TGTGCCAGCAGCTTAGTTCAGGGGGCCAGGCGAGAGACCCAGTACTTC. It encodes CASSLVQGARRETQYF.

The V call is TRBV7-9, the J call TRBJ2-6, with D uncertain. The germline V gene has CDR1 SEHNR and CDR2 FQNEAQ (reference sequence). The CDR3 covers 14 residues. Trimming cost V 4 bases and J 2 bases, with 6 bases left between them. CDR3 DNA sequence: TGTGCCAGCAGCTCCTTTCCTGGGGCCAACGTCCTGACTTTC. Protein: CASSSFPGANVLTF. The complete variable domain, with remaining parts taken from reference TRBV7-9 and TRBJ2-6, reads DTGVSQNPRHKITKRGQNVTFRCDPISEHNRLYWYRQTLGQGPEFLTYFQNEAQLEKSRLLSDRFSAERPKGSFSTLEIQRTEQGDSAMYLCASSSFPGANVLTFGAGSRLTVL.

In its sample, this clone was seen a few times. The chain has TRBV29-1 and TRBJ1-4; D is uncertain. Deletions cut 6 bases from V and 0 bases from J, with 5 bases between. The CDR3 consists of 12 residues. Per germline, CDR1 SQVTM and CDR2 ANQGSEA. The CDR3 DNA is TGCAGCGTCCAAGCAACTAATGAAAAACTGTTTTTT. It is translated as CSVQATNEKLFF.

The J gene is TRBJ2-2, the V gene TRBV29-1; D is uncertain. Per germline, CDR1 SQVTM and CDR2 ANQGSEA. Between the trimmed V and J ends, which lost 1 base and 6 bases, there was a span of 9 bases. The CDR3 spans 13 residues. The CDR3: CSVEVTYAGELFF. DNA for the CDR3: TGCAGCGTTGAAGTTACCTATGCCGGGGAGCTGTTTTTT.

The chain uses TRBV7-6 and TRBJ1-1, with 7 bases matching TRBD1. V dropped 8 bases and J dropped 1; count of bases not matched to a gene: 4. Germline CDR1 SGHVS, CDR2 FNYEAQ. This CDR3 region has 13 residues. Here the CDR3 reads CASGRQGNTEAFF. CDR3 nucleotide sequence: TGTGCCAGCGGGAGACAGGGGAACACTGAAGCTTTCTTT.

This chain connects TRBV7-9 to TRBJ2-4; D unclear. Deletions cut 1 base from V and 1 base from J, with 11 bases between. Germline CDR1 SEHNR, CDR2 FQNEAQ (reference sequence). The CDR3 is 16 residues long. In DNA form, the CDR3 reads TGTGCCAGCAGCTTAGTTAGATTCGCGGCCAAAAACATTCAGTACTTC. It is translated as CASSLVRFAAKNIQYF.